This TCR beta chain was found in a study of control samples from healthy donors and cancer patients. Libraries were prepared by immunoSEQ multiplex PCR; TCRdb keeps only in-frame clonotypes and omits some of them. The profile covers more than 100,000 clones, with approximately 90% appearing a single time and 7.8% taken by the ten largest. The CDR3 has 16 amino acids. Germline CDR1 is SGHNT and CDR2 is YYREEE (reference sequence). V lost 2 bases and J lost 0; bases outside the gene matches: 5. Material: blood. This TCR came from a young woman in good health. The chain is built from TRBV5-4 and TRBJ2-7, with TRBD2 matching 10 bases. The CDR3, as DNA: TGTGCCAGCAGCTTAGGGCTAGCGGGGGCCTCCTACGAGCAGTACTTC. It yields the protein CASSLGLAGASYEQYF.